One and the same sample provided the 10 T cell receptor beta chains below, sequenced in a study of Graves' ophthalmopathy and Graves' hyperthyroidism (dated by TCRdb to between 2018 and 2020). Sequencing was carried out with an Illumina HiSeq 2000. TCR beta CDR3 regions were amplified from RNA transcripts for repertoire sequencing. HTBI primers and the Qiagen OneStep RT-PCR kit were used in a first-round RT-PCR, which was followed by a second-round multiplex PCR, size selection and purification. The public reads were run again by TCRdb, first through fastp at Q25 and then through MiXCR, and only productive beta chains were kept. When rows share a CDR3 protein, they turn into one entry using the most common DNA and genes. Present in this sample are about 550,000 distinct CDR3 sequences, about two fifths of which were seen just once. Around 4.6% of the sample belongs to the ten largest clones. Sequencing input: peripheral blood or thyroid tissue (not recorded which). The receptors come from an adult man with Graves' hyperthyroidism.

The chain uses TRBV7-3 and TRBJ2-7, with TRBD1 matching 8 bases. The CDR3 covers 16 residues. The ends lost 11 bases at V and 3 bases at J; junction bases unmatched: 18. The germline gives CDR1 SGHTA, CDR2 FQGTGA. CDR3 in amino acids: CAWSVYSWDRFYEQYF. In DNA, the CDR3 is TGTGCCTGGAGTGTTTACAGTTGGGACAGGTTCTACGAGCAGTACTTC.

This sequence joins TRBV29-1 and TRBJ1-3; unclear D gene. The V end was cut by 1 base, the J end by 3 bases, with 13 bases between. The CDR3 contains 15 residues. CDR1 and CDR2 from the germline V gene are SQVTM and ANQGSEA. The CDR3 spells CSVEVPVGFGNTIYF. The CDR3 DNA reads as TGCAGCGTTGAAGTACCGGTAGGGTTTGGAAACACCATATATTTT.

This clonotype was counted at least ten times. The V gene is TRBV7-8, the J gene TRBJ1-2; maybe TRBD1 (6 bases). Trimming took off 4 bases at V and 10 bases at J, with 10 bases between the two ends. This CDR3 comprises 11 residues. CDR1 is SGHVS, CDR2 FQNEAQ, per germline. CDR3 sequence reads: CASSSRQAYTF. The CDR3 DNA reads as TGTGCCAGCAGCTCCCGACAGGCCTACACCTTC.

This clonotype was detected many times. The genes are TRBV12-3 or TRBV12-4 and TRBJ1-4; possibly TRBD1 for D (6 bases). The V gene lost 4 bases and the J gene lost 5 bases, with 11 bases spanning the gap. The CDR3 spans 14 residues. The CDR3 DNA follows: TGTGCCAGCAGTTCGTACGGGACAAATGAAAAACTGTTTTTT. As protein: CASSSYGTNEKLFF.

This clonotype was seen many times. V usage is TRBV5-1 and J usage is TRBJ1-3; D is uncertain. Germline lookup yields CDR1 SGHRS and CDR2 YFSETQ. This CDR3 comprises 15 residues. V dropped 4 bases and J dropped 4 bases, with 15 bases sitting between them. CDR3 protein: CASSGEGFSGNTIYF. In DNA form, the CDR3 reads TGCGCCAGCAGCGGGGAGGGATTCTCCGGAAACACCATATATTTT.

This clonotype came up many times. CDR3 sequence reads: CSARTGQGDTEAFF. In DNA, the CDR3 is TGCAGTGCTAGGACCGGACAGGGAGACACTGAAGCTTTCTTT. The chain combines TRBV20-1 with TRBJ1-1; 8 bases match TRBD1. CDR1 and CDR2 (germline): DFQATT, SNEGSKA (reference sequence). Germline trimming cut 3 bases from V and 3 bases from J; bases unmatched to any gene: 6. CDR3 length: 14 amino acids.

Ten or more counts support this clonotype. V gene TRBV19 combines with J gene TRBJ1-5; D ambiguous. The length of the CDR3 is 14 residues. The germline gives CDR1 LNHDA, CDR2 SQIVND (reference sequence). Trimming left V 8 bases short and J 5 bases short, with 16 bases between. CDR3 DNA sequence: TGTGCCAGTGGTTTCAAGACCAAGTATCAGCCCCAGCATTTT. Translated: CASGFKTKYQPQHF. Full variable domain (outside the CDR3, taken from reference TRBV19 and TRBJ1-5): DGGITQSPKYLFRKEGQNVTLSCEQNLNHDAMYWYRQDPGQGLRLIYYSQIVNDFQKGDIAEGYSVSREKKESFPLTVTSAQKNPTAFYLCASGFKTKYQPQHFGDGTRLSIL.

The table lists this clonotype with a few counts. J is TRBJ2-2 and V is TRBV7-9, with 8 bases aligning to TRBD1. The CDR3 is made up of 16 amino acids. Germline V gene lookup returns CDR1 SEHNR and CDR2 FQNEAQ (reference sequence). The trim removed 5 bases at V and 3 bases at J, leaving 8 bases unmatched. CDR3 sequence (DNA): TGTGCCAGCAGCCCTTACCCAGGGGGCTACACCGGGGAGCTGTTTTTT. This gives the protein CASSPYPGGYTGELFF.

This clonotype came up many times. This chain uses TRBV19 with TRBJ2-5; 7 bases match TRBD1. CDR1 and CDR2 from the germline V gene are LNHDA and SQIVND (reference sequence). The CDR3 contains 14 residues. The ends lost 10 bases at V and 10 bases at J; junction bases unmatched: 18. The CDR3 sequence is CATKTGIIEGDQYF. Here the CDR3 DNA reads TGTGCCACCAAGACAGGGATTATTGAAGGGGACCAGTACTTC.

In its sample, this clonotype was seen many times. The V call is TRBV7-9, the J call TRBJ2-7, with D possibly matching TRBD1 (5 bases). Trimming removed 5 bases at V and 2 bases at J, with 13 bases between. The V gene's germline CDR1 is SEHNR and CDR2 FQNEAQ (reference sequence). This CDR3 has 14 residues. CDR3 nucleotide sequence: TGTGCCAGCAGCGTTACAGGTTTCACCTACGAGCAGTACTTC. As protein: CASSVTGFTYEQYF.